This passage covers 30 T cell receptor beta chains from one sample sequenced in a study of Ad26.COV2.S vaccination and SARS-CoV-2 variants. Clones were sequenced by immunoSEQ multiplex PCR, and TCRdb holds only the in-frame ones, with some missing. Of about 400,000 clones listed, 70% to 90% are singletons. Treatment defined: over 15 received Ad26.COV2.S at low or high dose, single or two shots; 5 received placebo; per-sample allocation not given. Samples came from day 63 after the first vaccine or placebo injection. The sample was peripheral blood, taken in a trial of Ad26.COV2.S vaccine versus placebo. These receptors came from a person aged 18-60 years who received the Ad26.COV2.S COVID-19 vaccine or a placebo.

The rearrangement joins TRBV3-1 (or the pseudogene TRBV3-2) to TRBJ2-2, with D maybe TRBD2 (5 bases). Germline V gives CDR1 LGHDT, CDR2 YNNKEL (reference sequence). The CDR3 covers 17 residues. Between the trimmed V and J ends, which lost 1 base and 4 bases, there was a span of 16 bases. The CDR3 DNA reads TGTGCCAGCAGCCAAGTGCCTCCTAGCCTGTTCACCGGGGAGCTGTTTTTT. Protein sequence: CASSQVPPSLFTGELFF.

The V call is TRBV27, the J call TRBJ2-3; D possibly corresponds to TRBD2 (6 bases). V was clipped by 1 base and J by 1 base, with 18 bases between them. The germline V gene has CDR1 MNHEY and CDR2 SMNVEV (reference sequence). The CDR3 is made up of 18 amino acids. In DNA, the CDR3 is TGTGCCAGCAGTTTATGGATCGGGCATGGCGGGGGCACAGATACGCAGTATTTT. Amino acids: CASSLWIGHGGGTDTQYF.

The chain joins TRBV5-4 to TRBJ2-7; TRBD2 matches at 13 bases. Germline-derived CDR1 and CDR2 are SGHNT and YYREEE (reference sequence). This CDR3 region has 13 residues. The junction had 2 bases not matched to a gene; V was cut back by 4 bases and J by 7 bases. The CDR3 DNA is TGTGCCAGCAGCCAGGGACTAGCGGGAGAGCAGTACTTC. This codes for CASSQGLAGEQYF.

The chain uses TRBV13 and TRBJ1-1, with no clear D. Deletions cut 6 bases from V and 3 bases from J, with 8 bases between. This CDR3 contains 12 residues. Germline CDR1 PRHDT, CDR2 FYEKMQ (reference sequence). The CDR3 nucleotides read TGTGCCAGCAGTACTCGGGACACTGAAGCTTTCTTT. It encodes CASSTRDTEAFF.

J is TRBJ2-1 and V is TRBV19, with 14 bases identical to TRBD2. The CDR3 has 15 residues. V shed 6 bases, J shed 7 bases, and the junction held 5 bases outside the gene matches. Germline CDR1 LNHDA, CDR2 SQIVND (reference sequence). The CDR3 nucleotides read TGTGCCAGTAGAGGACTAGCGGGAGGACGGAATGAGCAGTTCTTC. Encoded protein: CASRGLAGGRNEQFF. Looking up the rest from reference TRBV19 and TRBJ2-1 gives the full variable domain: DGGITQSPKYLFRKEGQNVTLSCEQNLNHDAMYWYRQDPGQGLRLIYYSQIVNDFQKGDIAEGYSVSREKKESFPLTVTSAQKNPTAFYLCASRGLAGGRNEQFFGPGTRLTVL.

This chain links TRBV14 with TRBJ2-1; no clear D gene. Germline loops: CDR1 SGHDN, CDR2 FVKESK. Trimming took off 4 bases at V and 10 bases at J, with 2 bases between the two ends. The CDR3 runs 9 residues. The CDR3, as DNA: TGTGCCAGCAGCCTGGAGCAGTTCTTC. Protein sequence: CASSLEQFF.

The chain recombines TRBV9 with TRBJ2-1, with 7 positions matching TRBD2. The CDR3 length is 12 residues. Germline V gives CDR1 SGDLS, CDR2 YYNGEE. The junction had 1 base not matched to a gene; V was cut back by 0 bases and J by 10 bases. In DNA, the CDR3 is TGTGCCAGCAGCGTAGGGGAGGGGGAGCAGTTCTTC. Its protein product is CASSVGEGEQFF. Complete variable domain (other parts from reference TRBV9 and TRBJ2-1): DSGVTQTPKHLITATGQRVTLRCSPRSGDLSVYWYQQSLDQGLQFLIQYYNGEERAKGNILERFSAQQFPDLHSELNLSSLELGDSALYFCASSVGEGEQFFGPGTRLTVL.

The chain uses TRBV19 and TRBJ1-5, with D possibly matching TRBD1 (6 bases). In germline, CDR1 is LNHDA, CDR2 SQIVND (reference sequence). CDR3 length equals 14 residues. The ends were cut back, 10 bases at V and 0 bases at J, with 13 bases in the middle. CDR3 coding DNA: TGTGCCACCGCGATGGGACATAGCAATCAGCCCCAGCATTTT. This translates into CATAMGHSNQPQHF.

This clone appeared a few times. The chain has TRBV10-3 and TRBJ2-1; TRBD2 matches 7 bases. This CDR3 is built from 18 residues. Trimming cost V 4 bases and J 0 bases; bases outside gene matches: 12. Germline V lookup: CDR1 ENHRY, CDR2 SYGVKD. Here the CDR3 DNA reads TGTGCCATCAGTGGACAAGCTAGCGGCCGAAGCTCCTACAATGAGCAGTTCTTC. Translated: CAISGQASGRSSYNEQFF.

V is TRBV21-1 and J is TRBJ2-4; TRBD2 reflects the table's D call only, with no check against the DNA. TRBV21-1 corresponds to a pseudogene. The CDR3 is 18 amino acids. The CDR3 sequence is CASSKAGPRRGGKNIQYF. The CDR3 bases are TGTGCCAGCAGCAAAGCGGGTCCCAGACGGGGTGGCAAAAACATTCAGTACTTC.

CDR3 DNA sequence: TGTGCCAGCAGCCCCGGACTAGAGCAGTACTTC. Translating gives CASSPGLEQYF. The chain employs TRBV11-2 and TRBJ2-7; D might be TRBD2 (6 bases). The CDR3 spans 11 residues. V was trimmed by 5 bases and J by 7 bases, leaving 9 bases between them. Germline V lookup: CDR1 SGHAT, CDR2 FQNNGV.

The rearrangement uses TRBV6-1 and TRBJ2-4; the match to TRBD2 covers 8 bases. The V and J ends lost 1 base and 0 bases, in that order; junction bases with no gene match: 14. Germline values: CDR1 MNHNS, CDR2 SASEGT. The CDR3 contains 20 residues. The DNA for the CDR3 is TGTGCCAGCAGTGAAGTATTAGCGGGGTTCCGATCACTAGCCAAAAACATTCAGTACTTC. It yields the protein CASSEVLAGFRSLAKNIQYF.

The V gene is TRBV4-1, the J gene TRBJ2-5; 8 bases are a match to TRBD2. Germline V gene data show CDR1 as MGHRA and CDR2 as YSYEKL. The CDR3 length is 15 residues. V gave up 3 bases and J gave up 4 bases; unmatched junction bases: 7. The CDR3 sequence is CASSQLGLVTETQYF. In DNA form, the CDR3 reads TGCGCCAGCAGCCAGCTGGGACTAGTTACAGAGACCCAGTACTTC.

The sample holds a few counts of this clone. V and J are TRBV5-1 and TRBJ1-4; TRBD1 might be the D (5 bases). Per germline, CDR1 SGHRS and CDR2 YFSETQ. The ends were cut back, 4 bases at V and 4 bases at J, with 17 bases in the middle. This CDR3 is built from 16 residues. The CDR3 sequence: CASSPNPQGDNEKLFF. CDR3 sequence (DNA): TGCGCCAGCAGCCCAAATCCTCAGGGAGATAATGAAAAACTGTTTTTT. The whole variable domain, remainder taken from reference TRBV5-1 and TRBJ1-4, is KAGVTQTPRYLIKTRGQQVTLSCSPISGHRSVSWYQQTPGQGLQFLFEYFSETQRNKGNFPGRFSGRQFSNSRSEMNVSTLELGDSALYLCASSPNPQGDNEKLFFGSGTQLSVL.

The chain couples TRBV30 to TRBJ2-7; 9 nucleotides line up with TRBD2. V shed 1 base, J shed 5 bases, and the junction held 9 bases outside the gene matches. The CDR3 loop spans 15 amino acids. Germline CDR1 is GTSNPN and CDR2 is SVGIG (reference sequence). In DNA, the CDR3 is TGTGCCTGGAGTGGTAGCGGGAGTAGGGGCCACGAGCAGTACTTC. Translated, it gives CAWSGSGSRGHEQYF.

The rearrangement uses TRBV28 and TRBJ2-3; 10 bases are shared with TRBD1. This CDR3 contains 15 residues. The ends lost 5 bases at V and 4 bases at J; junction bases unmatched: 6. The germline V gene encodes CDR1 MDHEN and CDR2 SYDVKM. The DNA of the CDR3 is TGTGCCAGCAGTCTTGGGACAGGGGTCCCAGATACGCAGTATTTT. It specifies CASSLGTGVPDTQYF.

The chain couples TRBV25-1 to TRBJ1-2; 8 bases align to TRBD1. V shed 4 bases and J 6 bases; nucleotides not matched to a gene: 13. Per the germline V gene, CDR1 is MGHDK and CDR2 is SYGVNS. CDR3 length equals 16 residues. The CDR3 sequence: CASSALLYLTGDGYTF. The DNA for the CDR3 is TGTGCCAGCAGTGCCCTCCTTTATTTGACAGGGGATGGCTACACCTTC.

This clone has just one count. V usage is TRBV6-1 and J usage is TRBJ1-1, with no clear D. CDR1 is MNHNS, CDR2 SASEGT, per germline. V gave up 3 bases and J gave up 1 base, with 9 bases separating them. This CDR3 is 14 amino acids long. The CDR3 loop is CASSDLPGNTEAFF. The CDR3 coding sequence is TGTGCCAGCAGTGATTTGCCAGGGAACACTGAAGCTTTCTTT.

The CDR3 loop is CASSLRTGANEAFF. The CDR3 DNA reads TGTGCCAGCAGCTTACGTACAGGGGCGAATGAAGCTTTCTTT. The chain couples TRBV7-6 to TRBJ1-1; 7 bases are shared with TRBD1. The CDR3 runs to 14 residues. J gave up 7 bases and V 2 bases, and 7 bases lay outside the gene matches. Germline V lookup: CDR1 SGHVS, CDR2 FNYEAQ. The full variable domain, rest sourced from reference TRBV7-6 and TRBJ1-1, is GAGVSQSPRYKVTKRGQDVALRCDPISGHVSLYWYRQALGQGPEFLTYFNYEAQQDKSGLPNDRFSAERPEGSISTLTIQRTEQRDSAMYRCASSLRTGANEAFFGQGTRLTVV.

The chain has TRBV7-3 and TRBJ1-1, with D unresolved. Trimming removed 4 bases at V and 3 bases at J, with 9 bases between. Germline-derived CDR1 and CDR2 are SGHTA and FQGTGA. CDR3 length: 13 amino acids. For the CDR3, the DNA is TGTGCCAGCAGCTCCCATGAAGACACTGAAGCTTTCTTT. It codes for CASSSHEDTEAFF.

The count of this clone is one. This sequence joins TRBV5-1 and TRBJ2-1, with D possibly matching TRBD1 (6 bases). Germline assignment: CDR1 SGHRS and CDR2 YFSETQ. V lost 3 bases and J 3 bases, leaving 10 bases between the germline ends. This CDR3 region has 14 residues. Written as DNA, the CDR3 is TGCGCCAGCAGCTCCGGACAGAGCTACAATGAGCAGTTCTTC. Protein sequence: CASSSGQSYNEQFF.

There are many counts of this clone. The sample holds other DNA sequences that translate to the same CDR3. The V and J genes are TRBV28 and TRBJ1-2; D gene ambiguous. Germline V CDR1 and CDR2: MDHEN, SYDVKM. The CDR3 has 11 residues. Between the trimmed V and J ends, which lost 6 bases and 8 bases, there was a span of 10 bases. CDR3 in amino acids: CASSLLGGYTF. CDR3 sequence (DNA): TGTGCCAGCAGCCTTCTTGGGGGCTACACCTTC.

The rearrangement links TRBV9 to TRBJ2-1; 11 nucleotides line up with TRBD2. Germline CDR1 and CDR2: SGDLS and YYNGEE. The CDR3 contains 15 residues. V lost 2 bases and J lost 5; bases outside the gene matches: 3. This CDR3 is CASSVGLAADNEQFF. The DNA of the CDR3 is TGTGCCAGCAGCGTGGGACTAGCGGCGGACAATGAGCAGTTCTTC.

CDR3 sequence: CASSPGQRSETQYF. Written as DNA, the CDR3 is TGTGCCAGCTCACCCGGACAGAGGTCAGAGACCCAGTACTTC. The J gene is TRBJ2-5, the V gene TRBV18; a weak D match, TRBD1 (6 bases). Trimming removed 3 bases at V and 4 bases at J, with 12 bases between. Germline V gene data show CDR1 as KGHSH and CDR2 as LQKENI. This CDR3 spans 14 amino acids.

The chain links TRBV11-2 to TRBJ2-7, with a possible D match to TRBD2 (6 bases). V lost 1 base and J 2 bases, leaving 15 bases between the germline ends. The CDR3 sequence is 16 residues long. The germline gives CDR1 SGHAT, CDR2 FQNNGV. The CDR3 loop is CASSLGGGGVPYEQYF. As DNA, the CDR3 is TGTGCCAGCAGCTTAGGGGGCGGAGGGGTTCCCTACGAGCAGTACTTC.

The chain carries TRBV5-1 and TRBJ1-4, with D maybe TRBD1 (5 bases). There are 14 residues in the CDR3. Trimming took 3 bases from V and 7 from J, leaving 13 bases between them. CDR1 and CDR2 from the germline V gene are SGHRS and YFSETQ. CDR3 coding DNA: TGCGCCAGCAGCTGGGCGGGGCACGGTGAAAAACTGTTTTTT. Translated: CASSWAGHGEKLFF. Using reference TRBV5-1 and TRBJ1-4 for the parts outside the CDR3, the full variable domain is KAGVTQTPRYLIKTRGQQVTLSCSPISGHRSVSWYQQTPGQGLQFLFEYFSETQRNKGNFPGRFSGRQFSNSRSEMNVSTLELGDSALYLCASSWAGHGEKLFFGSGTQLSVL.

This clone was picked up one time. The chain employs TRBV4-3 and TRBJ2-6; tentatively, D is TRBD2 (5 bases). There are 14 residues in the CDR3. Per germline, CDR1 LGHNA and CDR2 YSLEER. Trimming stripped 5 bases from V and 4 bases from J, with 9 bases between. The CDR3 loop is CASSAGVGANVLTF. The CDR3 DNA reads TGCGCCAGCAGCGCGGGTGTGGGGGCCAACGTCCTGACTTTC.

This sequence joins TRBV20-1 and TRBJ2-5; D may be TRBD1 (6 bases). The length of the CDR3 is 15 residues. CDR1 and CDR2 from the germline V gene are DFQATT and SNEGSKA (reference sequence). V lost 3 bases and J 2 bases, leaving 16 bases between the germline ends. The chain's CDR3 is CSASRQGSVQETQYF. Here the CDR3 DNA reads TGCAGTGCTAGTAGGCAGGGGAGCGTTCAAGAGACCCAGTACTTC.

This rearrangement joins TRBV7-2 to TRBJ2-7; TRBD1 matches at 8 bases. The J segment lost 3 bases and the V segment lost 5 bases, leaving 12 bases of the junction unmatched. The CDR3 extends over 16 amino acids. Per germline, CDR1 SGHTA and CDR2 FQGNSA. This CDR3 is CASSQQSQGARYEQYF. DNA for the CDR3: TGTGCCAGCAGCCAACAAAGTCAGGGGGCCCGCTACGAGCAGTACTTC. Drawing the rest from reference TRBV7-2 and TRBJ2-7, the complete variable domain is GAGVSQSPSNKVTEKGKDVELRCDPISGHTALYWYRQSLGQGLEFLIYFQGNSAPDKSGLPSDRFSAERTGGSVSTLTIQRTQQEDSAVYLCASSQQSQGARYEQYFGPGTRLTVT.

The chain is built from TRBV5-1 and TRBJ2-7, with TRBD2 identical over 13 bases. The CDR3 contains 14 residues. The V gene end was trimmed by 4 bases and the J gene end by 7 bases; junction bases not matched to a gene: 5. Germline V gene sequence: CDR1 SGHRS, CDR2 YFSETQ. The CDR3 region has the DNA TGCGCCAGCAGCACTGGGACTAGCGGGATTGAGCAGTACTTC. It is translated as CASSTGTSGIEQYF.